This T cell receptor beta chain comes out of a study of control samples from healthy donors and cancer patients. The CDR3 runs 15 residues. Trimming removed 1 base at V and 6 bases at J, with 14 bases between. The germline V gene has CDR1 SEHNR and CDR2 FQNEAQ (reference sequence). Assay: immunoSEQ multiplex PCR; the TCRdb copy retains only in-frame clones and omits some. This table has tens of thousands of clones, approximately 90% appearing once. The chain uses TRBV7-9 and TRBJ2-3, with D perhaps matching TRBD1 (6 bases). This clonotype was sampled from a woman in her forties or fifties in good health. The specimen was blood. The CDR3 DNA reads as TGTGCCAGCAGCTTAGGTCTGGGGGCTCTGGATACGCAGTATTTT. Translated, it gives CASSLGLGALDTQYF.